The present TCR beta chain was sequenced within a study of long-term antiretroviral therapy in people with HIV. Points from the study as a whole: Clonotypes expanded prior to ART showed repertoire dominance at all sampled time points. The study found narrower CDR3 length ranges in HIV repertoires than in controls.

They ran version v3.0 of the immunoSEQ assay at survey level. The repertoire was sequenced with immunoSEQ multiplex PCR; TCRdb's copy has only in-frame clones and lacks some. The sample carries about 7,100 clones, approximately 73% recorded once. A remark on this clone: The antigen is not known.

The CDR3 loop spans 14 amino acids. Between the trimmed V and J ends, which lost 6 bases and 0 bases, there was a span of 11 bases. Germline CDR1 and CDR2: SGHRS and YFSETQ. From each donor, at least one pre-ART PBMC sample and at least two post-ART PBMC samples were obtained. The chain couples TRBV5-1 to TRBJ2-3; D gene unclear. The sample consisted of unsorted PBMCs, taken 0.2 years after starting antiretroviral therapy. The sequence was collected from a middle-aged man with HIV. CDR3 sequence reads: CASTSIDSTDTQYF. The CDR3 nucleotides read TGCGCCAGCACCTCTATTGACAGCACAGATACGCAGTATTTT.